This T cell receptor (beta chain) was observed in a study of blood T cell repertoires in COVID-19 (dated by TCRdb to about 2020). In the study overall: Samples from collaborators originated in the United States, Italy and Spain and spanned both the acute and convalescent phases of COVID-19. The prospective study material was composed of cDNA or gDNA derived from T cells, B-cell-depleted T cells, or PBMCs. The dataset comprised deeply sampled blood TCRbeta repertoires from subjects exposed to, actively infected with, or recovered from COVID-19. The repertoires were released in a freely available public database meant as a resource for research on the immune response to SARS-CoV-2. The samples were drawn from the first 160 participants of the ongoing ImmuneRACE study and from 950 to 1,500 subjects provided by 6 global collaborators. Nearly every sample came with metadata listing a de-identified subject ID, COVID-19 status, age in years and sex. Where HLA class I and class II types were available, the types were taken from metadata supplied by the sample provider, not from assay-based typing. General conclusions and limits of the study: Clinical and demographic metadata were provided uncurated, with the amount varying by source and participant.

There are 15 amino acids in the CDR3, from cysteine to phenylalanine inclusive. Of the read, only the CDR3 DNA is kept; its 45 bases are in frame from base 1. From a lookup of the germline V gene, CDR1 and CDR2 are SGHTA and FQGNSA. The trim is 2 bases for V and 4 bases for J, with a gap of 11 bases between the germline ends. Of note for this clone: This receptor's antigen is unknown. No qualities accompany the bases; no much larger clone lies one base away.

TCRbeta CDR3 regions were amplified from genomic DNA using the immunoSEQ Assay, a bias-controlled multiplex PCR. Under the source paper's analysis protocol: The number of nucleated cells in each sample was estimated from the amplification of reference gene primers within the assay. Sequence reads were collapsed and filtered to measure the absolute abundance of every unique TCRbeta CDR3 rearrangement. For each sample, productive Simpson clonality was calculated by taking the square root of Simpson's diversity index across productive rearrangements. The immuneACCESS repertoire file appears here via TCRdb, limited to in-frame rearrangements. These files lack a portion of the clones; in checked studies, under half of the deficit traces to unresolved V genes, and the cause of the others is not known. The V and J calls and clone size are taken from that table; D and trimming were inferred from the DNA. The sample profile shows over 350,000 clones; about 89% of them were found once. About 4.5% of the sample belongs to the ten largest clones.

The collaborating institutions used their own protocols to collect whole blood in K2EDTA tubes. For TCRbeta analysis, collaborators shipped samples in one of three forms: frozen whole blood, isolated PBMCs, or DNA extracted from either of those sample types. The TCR comes from a woman under 40 with acute or convalescent COVID-19. The chain joins TRBV7-2 to TRBJ2-2; TRBD1 is perhaps the D gene, given 6 matching bases. The sequencing input was peripheral blood. The nucleotides are TGTGCCAGCAGCTTAAGTGCAGGGGTCACCGGGGAGCTGTTTTTT. Its translation is CASSLSAGVTGELFF.